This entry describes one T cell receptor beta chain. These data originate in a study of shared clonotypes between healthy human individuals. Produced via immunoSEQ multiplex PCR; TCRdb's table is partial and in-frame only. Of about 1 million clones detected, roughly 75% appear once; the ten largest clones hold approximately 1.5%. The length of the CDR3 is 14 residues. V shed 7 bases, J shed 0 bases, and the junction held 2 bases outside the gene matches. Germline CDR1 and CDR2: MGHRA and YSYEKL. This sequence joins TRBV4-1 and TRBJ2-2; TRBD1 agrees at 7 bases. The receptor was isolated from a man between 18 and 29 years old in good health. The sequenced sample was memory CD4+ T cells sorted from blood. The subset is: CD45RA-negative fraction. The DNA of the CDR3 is TGCGCCAGCAAAGGGGGCCCGAACACCGGGGAGCTGTTTTTT. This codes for CASKGGPNTGELFF.